This T cell receptor beta chain came from a study of technical replicates of blood from a few donors (dated by TCRdb to 2017 to 2019). Trimming accounts for 4 bases at V and 0 bases at J, while the number of junction bases matched to no gene is 7. Its CDR3 holds 15 amino acids, cysteine through phenylalanine. The sequence is cut down to CDR3 DNA, 45 bases in frame from base 1. Sequences SGHRS (CDR1) and YFSETQ (CDR2) are obtained from the germline V gene. Points on this clone: Its antigen remains undetermined. No much larger clone is present one base from it, and per-base qualities are unavailable.

Libraries were made using the immunoSEQ multiplex PCR assay. TCRdb took this table from immuneACCESS and kept in-frame rearrangements with V and J called. Such tables lack part of the clones; where checked against another copy, unresolved V genes explain under half of the gap, and the rest is unexplained. The sample table records roughly 70,000 clones; about 97% of these occur just once. In total, the top ten clones hold roughly 0.25% of the sample. The specimen sequenced was T cells isolated from PBMCs. The source of this sequence is a human donor in good health. Here the chain combines TRBV5-1 and TRBJ2-7, with 7 bases matching TRBD1. The nucleotides are TGCGCCAGCAGCCCCGGGACAGCAACCTCCTACGAGCAGTACTTC. The encoded protein is CASSPGTATSYEQYF.